This T cell receptor beta chain was recovered during a study of shared clonotypes between healthy human individuals. Here immunoSEQ multiplex PCR was the method, and the copy in TCRdb shows in-frame clones only, minus some. Of about 360,000 clones in the sample, 73% were seen once. Germline CDR1 reads WNHNN; CDR2 reads SYGVQD (reference sequence). This CDR3 comprises 14 residues. Trimming cost V 5 bases and J 3 bases; bases outside gene matches: 5. This rearrangement joins TRBV10-1 to TRBJ2-5; TRBD1 agrees at 8 bases. This TCR came from a man aged 25-40 years in good health. Sequenced: memory CD4+ T cells sorted from blood. Subset here: CD45RA-negative fraction. Here the CDR3 DNA reads TGCGCCAGCAGTCGGACAGGGTGGGAAGAGACCCAGTACTTC. It translates to CASSRTGWEETQYF.